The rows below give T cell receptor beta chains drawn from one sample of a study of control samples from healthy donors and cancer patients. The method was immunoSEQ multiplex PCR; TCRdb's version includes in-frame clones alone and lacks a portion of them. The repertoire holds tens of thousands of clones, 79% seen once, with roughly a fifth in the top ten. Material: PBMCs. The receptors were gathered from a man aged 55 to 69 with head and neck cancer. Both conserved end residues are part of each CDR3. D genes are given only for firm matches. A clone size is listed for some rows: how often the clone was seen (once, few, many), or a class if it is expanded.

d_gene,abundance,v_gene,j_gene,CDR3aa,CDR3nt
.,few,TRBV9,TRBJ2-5,CASSVEGNPKETQYF,TGTGCCAGCAGCGTAGAGGGGAATCCTAAAGAGACCCAGTACTTC
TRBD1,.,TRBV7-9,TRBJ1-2,CASSREHGQDRGYTF,TGTGCCAGCAGCCGCGAACATGGACAGGATAGAGGCTACACCTTC
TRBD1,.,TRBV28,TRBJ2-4,CASSGSGGRINIQYF,TGTGCCAGCAGTGGATCAGGGGGTCGTATAAACATTCAGTACTTC
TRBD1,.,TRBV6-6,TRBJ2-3,CASAGQVDTQYF,TGTGCCAGCGCCGGACAGGTAGATACGCAGTATTTT
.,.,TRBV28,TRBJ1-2,CASRLQGFNYGYTF,TGTGCCAGCAGACTACAGGGTTTTAACTATGGCTACACCTTC
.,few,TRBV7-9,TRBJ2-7,CASHIGTSEQYF,TGTGCCAGCCATATAGGGACCTCCGAGCAGTACTTC
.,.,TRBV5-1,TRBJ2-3,CASSLAVPTDTQYF,TGCGCCAGCAGCTTGGCCGTACCCACAGATACGCAGTATTTT
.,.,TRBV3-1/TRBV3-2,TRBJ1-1,CASSQDWHYTEAFF,TGTGCCAGCAGCCAAGATTGGCACTACACTGAAGCTTTCTTT
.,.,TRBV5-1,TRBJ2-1,CASSLEVNNEQFF,TGCGCCAGCAGCTTGGAGGTAAACAATGAGCAGTTCTTC
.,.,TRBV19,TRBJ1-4,CASSPPGSRATNEKLFF,TGTGCCAGTAGCCCGCCTGGAAGCAGGGCAACTAATGAAAAACTGTTTTTT
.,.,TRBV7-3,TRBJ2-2,CASSPISENTGELFF,TGTGCCAGCAGCCCCATTAGCGAGAACACCGGGGAGCTGTTTTTT
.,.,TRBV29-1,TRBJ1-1,CSVERALGGPEAFF,TGCAGCGTCGAAAGGGCCCTGGGAGGGCCTGAAGCTTTCTTT
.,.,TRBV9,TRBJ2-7,CASSVVDAPTYEQYF,TGTGCCAGCAGCGTAGTGGACGCACCTACCTACGAGCAGTACTTC
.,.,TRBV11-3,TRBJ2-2,CASSLRDTGELFF,TGTGCCAGCAGCTTGCGGGACACCGGGGAGCTGTTTTTT
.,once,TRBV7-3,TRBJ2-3,CASSSGTLYGRQYF,TGTGCCAGCAGCTCAGGGACTCTTTATGGGAGGCAGTATTTT
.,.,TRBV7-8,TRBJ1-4,CASSLRGIEKLFF,TGTGCCAGCAGCTTAAGAGGGATCGAAAAACTGTTTTTT
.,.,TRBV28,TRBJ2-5,CASSLKETQYF,TGTGCCAGCAGTCTTAAAGAGACCCAGTACTTC
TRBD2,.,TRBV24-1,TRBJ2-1,CATSDMRREEDEQFF,TGTGCCACCAGTGATATGAGGCGGGAGGAGGATGAGCAGTTCTTC
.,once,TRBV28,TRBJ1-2,CASGHYGYTF,TGTGCCAGCGGCCACTATGGCTACACCTTC
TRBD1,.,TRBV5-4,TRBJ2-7,CASSLAGGQGRYEQYF,TGTGCCAGCAGCTTGGCCGGGGGACAGGGAAGATACGAGCAGTACTTC
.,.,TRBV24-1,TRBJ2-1,CATSPTQGNEQFF,TGTGCCACCAGCCCAACCCAGGGCAATGAGCAGTTCTTC
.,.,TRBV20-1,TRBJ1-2,CSGFGSQGYTF,TGCAGTGGGTTTGGGTCTCAAGGCTACACCTTC
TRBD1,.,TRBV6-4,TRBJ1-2,CASSESGGKGGYTF,TGTGCCAGCAGTGAATCAGGGGGCAAGGGTGGCTACACCTTC
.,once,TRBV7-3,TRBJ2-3,CASSLTPLGADTQYF,TGTGCCAGCAGCTTAACCCCTTTAGGGGCAGATACGCAGTATTTT
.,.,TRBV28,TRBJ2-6,CASSLQGGKPGANVLTF,TGTGCCAGCAGCTTGCAGGGAGGAAAACCTGGGGCCAACGTCCTGACTTTC
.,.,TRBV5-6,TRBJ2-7,CASSPQGGSYEQYF,TGTGCCAGCAGCCCACAGGGAGGGTCCTACGAGCAGTACTTC
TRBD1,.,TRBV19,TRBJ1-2,CASRTGTVYGYTF,TGTGCCAGTAGGACCGGGACAGTCTATGGCTACACCTTC
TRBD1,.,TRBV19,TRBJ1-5,CASSKVGQNNQPQHF,TGTGCCAGTAGTAAGGTGGGACAGAACAATCAGCCCCAGCATTTT
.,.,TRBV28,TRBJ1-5,CASSFSAGTQPQHF,TGTGCCAGCAGTTTCTCGGCAGGGACCCAGCCCCAGCATTTT
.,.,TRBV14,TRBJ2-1,CASSPGQPYNEQFF,TGTGCCAGCAGCCCAGGACAGCCTTACAATGAGCAGTTCTTC
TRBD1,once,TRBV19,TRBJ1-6,CASSLLGGNSPLHF,TGTGCCAGTAGTCTATTAGGGGGCAACTCACCCCTCCACTTT
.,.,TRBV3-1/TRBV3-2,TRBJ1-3,CASSPPGNTIYF,TGTGCCAGCAGCCCCCCTGGAAACACCATATATTTT
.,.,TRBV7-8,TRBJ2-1,CASTLGWNEQFF,TGTGCCAGCACCCTAGGGTGGAATGAGCAGTTCTTC
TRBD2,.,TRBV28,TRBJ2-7,CASSPSSAGAKYEQYF,TGTGCCAGCAGTCCATCCTCAGCGGGAGCGAAATACGAGCAGTACTTC
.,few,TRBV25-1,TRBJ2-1,CASSDSGPTYNEQFF,TGTGCCAGCAGTGATTCAGGACCTACTTACAATGAGCAGTTCTTC
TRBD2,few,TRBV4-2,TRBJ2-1,CASSQDPGLAGGYNEQFF,TGTGCCAGCAGCCAAGATCCCGGACTAGCGGGAGGGTACAATGAGCAGTTCTTC
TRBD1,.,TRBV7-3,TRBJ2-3,CASSLFQGAGDTQYF,TGTGCCAGCAGCTTATTCCAGGGGGCGGGAGATACGCAGTATTTT
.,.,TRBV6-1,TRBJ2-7,CASSDVQNPFPYEQYF,TGTGCCAGCAGTGACGTACAGAACCCATTTCCCTACGAGCAGTACTTC
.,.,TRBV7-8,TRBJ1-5,CASSLAGKGREPQHF,TGTGCCAGCAGCTTAGCGGGGAAAGGGAGGGAGCCCCAGCATTTT
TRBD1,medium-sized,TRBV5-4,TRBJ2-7,CASSPGTGGYEQYF,TGTGCCAGCAGCCCAGGGACAGGGGGTTACGAGCAGTACTTC
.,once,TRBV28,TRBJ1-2,CASSFGSRVSGYTF,TGTGCCAGCAGTTTCGGGTCCAGGGTCTCTGGCTACACCTTC
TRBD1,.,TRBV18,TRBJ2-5,CASSPGGKETQYF,TGTGCCAGCTCCCCAGGGGGCAAAGAGACCCAGTACTTC
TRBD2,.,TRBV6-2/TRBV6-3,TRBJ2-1,CASSYSGSSYNEQFF,TGTGCCAGCAGTTACAGCGGGAGCTCCTACAATGAGCAGTTCTTC
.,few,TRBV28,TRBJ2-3,CASSLTPSTDTQYF,TGTGCCAGCAGTTTAACCCCTAGCACAGATACGCAGTATTTT
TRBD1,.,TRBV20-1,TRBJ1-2,CSAKTGYGYTF,TGCAGTGCCAAGACAGGGTATGGCTACACCTTC
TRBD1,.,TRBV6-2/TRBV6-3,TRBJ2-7,CASSYGTEGYEQYF,TGTGCCAGCAGTTACGGGACAGAGGGCTACGAGCAGTACTTC
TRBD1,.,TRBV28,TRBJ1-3,CASSTNRGRENTIYF,TGTGCCAGCAGTACCAACAGGGGGCGCGAAAACACCATATATTTT
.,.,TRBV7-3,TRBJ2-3,CASSLRPGSTDTQYF,TGTGCCAGCAGCTTAAGACCTGGGAGCACAGATACGCAGTATTTT
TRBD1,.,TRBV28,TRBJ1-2,CASSSPGQGTNGYTF,TGTGCCAGCAGTTCTCCGGGACAGGGGACCAATGGCTACACCTTC
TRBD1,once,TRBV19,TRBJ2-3,CASTLGQASGDTQYF,TGTGCCAGTACTTTAGGACAGGCCTCGGGGGATACGCAGTATTTT
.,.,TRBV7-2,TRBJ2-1,CASSTPNPGDEQFF,TGTGCCAGCAGCACCCCTAATCCGGGGGATGAGCAGTTCTTC
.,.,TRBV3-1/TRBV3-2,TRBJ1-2,CASSHPDRIYGYTF,TGTGCCAGCAGCCATCCCGACAGGATCTATGGCTACACCTTC
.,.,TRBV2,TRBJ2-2,CASSVEGGELFF,TGTGCCAGCAGTGTAGAAGGAGGGGAGCTGTTTTTT
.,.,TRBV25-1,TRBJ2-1,CASSESLGTLNEQFF,TGTGCCAGCAGTGAATCCCTCGGGACACTTAATGAGCAGTTCTTC
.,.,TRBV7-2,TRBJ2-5,CASSLGRLETQYF,TGTGCCAGCAGCTTAGGGAGGCTCGAGACCCAGTACTTC
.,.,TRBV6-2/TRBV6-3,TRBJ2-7,CASSYLDASYEQYF,TGTGCCAGCAGTTACCTGGACGCGTCCTACGAGCAGTACTTC
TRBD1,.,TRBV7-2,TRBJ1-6,CASSLEGRTSGGSPLHF,TGTGCCAGCAGTCTGGAGGGACGGACCTCAGGGGGATCACCCCTCCACTTT